This entry lists 25 T cell receptor beta chains sequenced from one sample in a study of blood T cells in healthy people across ages. Primed by a sample-barcoded 5' primer and a J-beta primer mix, a second PCR proceeded for roughly 7 to 11 cycles. Via MiXCR, TCRdb re-called the 5' RACE reads, giving one row per CDR3 protein. The data contain almost 300,000 distinct CDR3 sequences, roughly a quarter of them singletons. Sequencing was performed on blood. These receptors all stem from a woman aged 70-85 years in good health.

Remarks on this clonotype: Its ends do not fully match the called genes, so a read error is possible. The chain recombines TRBV7-7 with TRBJ2-5; TRBD2 agrees at 12 bases. CDR1 and CDR2 (germline): SSHAT, FNYEAQ (reference sequence). The CDR3 is made up of 13 amino acids. The CDR3 nucleotides are TGTGCTAGCATGACTAGCGGGAGTGAGACCCAGTACTTC. This sequence encodes CASMTSGSETQYF.

Only a few counts were recorded for this clonotype. The chain joins TRBV4-1 to TRBJ1-2; D not certain. Germline CDR1 MGHRA, CDR2 YSYEKL. The CDR3 has 15 residues. The germline V and J ends were trimmed by 0 bases and 4 bases, with 12 bases remaining between them. CDR3 amino acids: CASSQDEGVGYGYTF. CDR3 sequence (DNA): TGCGCCAGCAGCCAAGATGAGGGTGTCGGCTATGGCTACACCTTC.

This clonotype has only a few counts. V and J are TRBV7-2 and TRBJ2-7; 7 bases line up with TRBD1. The ends lost 6 bases at V and 3 bases at J; junction bases unmatched: 11. Germline CDR1 is SGHTA and CDR2 is FQGNSA. This CDR3 contains 15 residues. The chain's CDR3 is CASRPEPGQRYEQYF. CDR3 DNA: TGTGCCAGCAGACCTGAACCGGGACAGCGCTACGAGCAGTACTTC.

This clonotype turned up a few times. The V and J genes are TRBV3-1 and TRBJ2-5, with 10 bases matching TRBD2. The better agreement between TRBJ2-1 and the DNA end casts doubt on the J call. CDR1 is LGHDT, CDR2 YNNKEL, per germline (reference sequence). The CDR3 runs to 17 residues. The CDR3 loop is CASSQAIAGGLDNEQFF. The CDR3 DNA is TGTGCCAGCAGCCAAGCAATAGCGGGAGGATTAGACAATGAGCAGTTCTTC.

This clonotype was recorded at least ten times. The rearrangement links TRBV7-9 to TRBJ2-7, with D possibly matching TRBD1 (6 bases). The CDR3 totals 15 residues. Germline V gene lookup returns CDR1 SEHNR and CDR2 FQNEAQ (reference sequence). The ends were cut back, 10 bases at V and 3 bases at J, with 22 bases in the middle. The CDR3 sequence is CAITNQGGIGYEQYF. The CDR3, as DNA: TGTGCCATTACAAACCAAGGGGGTATCGGCTACGAGCAGTACTTC.

This chain joins TRBV29-1 and TRBJ2-3; the D is unclear. Germline CDR1 is SQVTM and CDR2 is ANQGSEA. V was clipped by 7 bases and J by 0 bases, with 8 bases between them. The CDR3 runs to 12 residues. CDR3 coding DNA: TGCAGCGGCGAGCTGAGCACAGATACGCAGTATTTT. Translation: CSGELSTDTQYF.

This clonotype has only a few counts. The chain couples TRBV2 to TRBJ1-1; D gene uncertain. Germline V gives CDR1 SNHLY, CDR2 FYNNEI. The V gene lost 7 bases and the J gene lost 6 bases, with 21 bases spanning the gap. The CDR3 has 15 residues. DNA for the CDR3: TGTGCCAGCATGCAGGACTCGGTAACGAGCGCTGAAGCTTTCTTT. It encodes CASMQDSVTSAEAFF.

This clonotype showed up just a few times. This rearrangement joins TRBV6-1 to TRBJ1-3; weak D call: TRBD1 (6 bases). The CDR3 extends over 14 amino acids. Trimming took 7 bases from V and 5 from J, leaving 15 bases between them. From germline, CDR1 is MNHNS and CDR2 SASEGT. The CDR3 DNA reads as TGTGCCAGCATTCTCCAGGGGCACCGAAACACCATATATTTT. It specifies CASILQGHRNTIYF.

The chain has TRBV5-1 and TRBJ1-6; D remains unclear. There are 13 residues in the CDR3. Deletions cut 2 bases from V and 9 bases from J, with 9 bases between. CDR1 is SGHRS, CDR2 YFSETQ, per germline. CDR3 sequence (DNA): TGCGCCAGCAGCTTTGAGGGAAGTTCACCCCTCCACTTT. Encoded protein: CASSFEGSSPLHF.

V and J are TRBV6-5 and TRBJ1-2; D is unresolved. CDR3 length equals 16 residues. V was clipped by 6 bases and J by 7 bases, with 24 bases between them. Looked up from germline, CDR1 is MNHEY and CDR2 is SVGAGI. The CDR3 DNA reads TGTGCCAGCAGCTACATGGAGGGTTATGATTACGGTGGCTACACCTTC. Amino acids: CASSYMEGYDYGGYTF.

Only one count was recorded for this clonotype. The DNA is left out, because the CDR3 cannot be placed on it with certainty; the CDR3 is given as TCRdb lists it. The chain couples TRBV7-2 to TRBJ1-5; the table's D call, TRBD1, was not checked against the DNA. Germline V gene lookup returns CDR1 SGHTA and CDR2 FQGNSA. Counting both end residues, the CDR3 totals 16 amino acids. CDR3 sequence reads: CASSSSGGISNQPQHF.

This clonotype appeared a few times. The chain carries TRBV5-1 and TRBJ1-4, with D perhaps TRBD1 (6 bases). The germline CDR1 and CDR2 sequences are SGHRS and YFSETQ. Trimming shortened V by 3 bases and J by 3 bases, and 9 bases separated the two germline ends. CDR3 length: 14 residues. This CDR3 is CASSSGEANEKLFF. The CDR3 region has the DNA TGCGCCAGCAGCTCAGGGGAGGCTAATGAAAAACTGTTTTTT.

The genes are TRBV20-1 and TRBJ2-3; possible D gene TRBD1, 6 bases. Looked up from germline, CDR1 is DFQATT and CDR2 is SNEGSKA (reference sequence). V was pared by 3 bases and J by 4 bases, with 20 bases between. The CDR3 has 16 amino acids. Here the CDR3 DNA reads TGCAGTGCTAGGGAACCAGCGGAGTGGGGGCCAGATACGCAGTATTTT. Translated: CSAREPAEWGPDTQYF.

The chain has TRBV20-1 and TRBJ2-5; D is unresolved. The CDR3 consists of 17 residues. V gave up 0 bases and J gave up 2 bases, with 19 bases separating them. Germline CDR1 DFQATT, CDR2 SNEGSKA (reference sequence). The CDR3, as DNA: TGCAGTGCTAGAGATGACTCACGGGTTACCCGGCAAGAGACCCAGTACTTC. It translates to CSARDDSRVTRQETQYF.

The rearrangement links TRBV6-2 or TRBV6-3 to TRBJ2-4; TRBD2 might be the D (6 bases). V was trimmed by 4 bases and J by 5 bases, leaving 30 bases between them. This CDR3 comprises 20 residues. The germline gives CDR1 MNHEY, CDR2 SVGEGT. CDR3 region: CASSFPLGAGPLRVENIQYF. The CDR3 DNA sequence: TGTGCCAGCAGTTTCCCACTTGGGGCGGGACCCCTAAGGGTCGAAAACATTCAGTACTTC.

The rearrangement uses TRBV6-2 or TRBV6-3 and TRBJ1-2, with D perhaps TRBD1 (5 bases). V dropped 6 bases and J dropped 0 bases, with 11 bases sitting between them. Per the germline V gene, CDR1 is MNHEY and CDR2 is SVGEGT. The CDR3 runs 14 residues. The CDR3 nucleotides are TGTGCCAGCAGAAGTCGGACACCTAACTATGGCTACACCTTC. Translated: CASRSRTPNYGYTF.

The V call is TRBV28, the J call TRBJ2-2; 10 bases are shared with TRBD2. Per germline, CDR1 MDHEN and CDR2 SYDVKM. The J segment lost 4 bases and the V segment lost 10 bases, leaving 18 bases of the junction unmatched. The CDR3 is made up of 18 amino acids. As DNA, the CDR3 is TGTGCCACCAGCCTCCTGAGCGGGAGGGCTCATAGCACCGGGGAGCTGTTTTTT. Protein product: CATSLLSGRAHSTGELFF.

This clonotype was counted between two and nine times. V usage is TRBV7-3 and J usage is TRBJ2-5; D unclear. The J call is in doubt because the DNA end fits TRBJ2-1 better. The CDR3 sequence is 14 residues long. In germline, CDR1 is SGHTA, CDR2 FQGTGA. The chain's CDR3 is CASSLDGRSDRQFF. As DNA, the CDR3 is TGTGCCAGCAGCTTGGATGGCCGGAGTGATCGGCAGTTCTTC.

This sequence joins TRBV24-1 and TRBJ2-2; weak D call: TRBD1 (6 bases). V was clipped by 7 bases and J by 5 bases, with 19 bases between them. Per the germline V gene, CDR1 is KGHDR and CDR2 is SFDVKD. This CDR3 contains 16 residues. The CDR3 bases are TGTGCCACCAGCACTGACAGGTCGAGTTTGACCGGGGAGCTGTTTTTT. It is translated as CATSTDRSSLTGELFF.

The rearrangement joins TRBV20-1 to TRBJ2-7, with TRBD2 matching 11 bases. Germline CDR1 is DFQATT and CDR2 is SNEGSKA (reference sequence). J was trimmed by 0 bases and V by 4 bases; bases with no gene match: 5. The CDR3 runs 15 residues. In nucleotides, the CDR3 is TGCAGTGCTATAGGGACTAGCGGTGTCTCCTACGAGCAGTACTTC. This codes for CSAIGTSGVSYEQYF.

The chain combines TRBV28 with TRBJ2-2; 12 positions match TRBD2. The CDR3 extends over 15 amino acids. Germline loops: CDR1 MDHEN, CDR2 SYDVKM. Unmatched junction bases numbered 1, after V lost 3 bases and J lost 5 bases. The CDR3 protein is CASSFGLAGTGELFF. The CDR3, as DNA: TGTGCCAGCAGTTTCGGACTAGCGGGAACCGGGGAGCTGTTTTTT. Variable domain in full (rest from reference TRBV28 and TRBJ2-2): DVKVTQSSRYLVKRTGEKVFLECVQDMDHENMFWYRQDPGLGLRLIYFSYDVKMKEKGDIPEGYSVSREKKERFSLILESASTNQTSMYLCASSFGLAGTGELFFGEGSRLTVL.

The chain recombines TRBV3-1 with TRBJ2-7; 11 bases are shared with TRBD2. Trimming took 0 bases from V and 1 from J; bases not matched to a gene: 5. In germline, CDR1 is LGHDT, CDR2 YNNKEL (reference sequence). The CDR3 extends over 17 amino acids. In DNA, the CDR3 is TGTGCCAGCAGCCAAGACGTAGCGGGAGGGCCTTCCTACGAGCAGTACTTC. This sequence encodes CASSQDVAGGPSYEQYF.

This chain joins TRBV28 and TRBJ2-1; D may be TRBD1 (5 bases). The CDR3 consists of 15 residues. The germline V gene has CDR1 MDHEN and CDR2 SYDVKM. Trimming removed 2 bases from V and 5 bases from J, with 13 bases in between. Here the CDR3 DNA reads TGTGCCAGCAGTTTAGCCAGGGTAATCCACAATGAGCAGTTCTTC. Translating it yields CASSLARVIHNEQFF.

This chain joins TRBV20-1 and TRBJ2-5; 16 positions match TRBD2. Trimming at V came to 1 base and at J to 4 bases, leaving 15 bases not matched to a gene. Germline CDR1 is DFQATT and CDR2 is SNEGSKA (reference sequence). The CDR3 runs to 20 residues. The CDR3: CSARGGGLAGGLWSPETQYF. DNA for the CDR3: TGCAGTGCTAGAGGAGGGGGACTAGCGGGAGGGCTCTGGTCGCCAGAGACCCAGTACTTC.

This clonotype was observed a handful of times. This chain connects TRBV19 to TRBJ2-3; D ambiguous. In germline, CDR1 is LNHDA, CDR2 SQIVND (reference sequence). The CDR3 is 10 residues long. The V end lost 8 bases, the J end lost 6 bases, and 6 bases lay between the germline ends. Written as DNA, the CDR3 is TGTGCCAGTGAAGGGGATACGCAGTATTTT. It codes for CASEGDTQYF.